The 30 T cell receptor beta chains below all came from one sample that was sequenced in a study of blood T cell repertoires in COVID-19. Assay: immunoSEQ multiplex PCR; the TCRdb copy retains only in-frame clones and omits some. The sample lists about 200,000 clones, about 91% occurring once. Input material: peripheral blood. These receptors originate from a middle-aged woman with acute or convalescent COVID-19.

This clone was found once. The chain employs TRBV29-1 and TRBJ1-2, with a tentative D call TRBD1 (5 bases). V dropped 5 bases and J dropped 0 bases, with 13 bases sitting between them. Germline V gene lookup returns CDR1 SQVTM and CDR2 ANQGSEA. The CDR3 length is 14 residues. The DNA for the CDR3 is TGCAGCGTTCCAGCGGGGCCTTCTAACTATGGCTACACCTTC. Translation gives CSVPAGPSNYGYTF.

The gene calls are TRBV2 and TRBJ1-1, with D uncertain. Germline values: CDR1 SNHLY, CDR2 FYNNEI. V lost 3 bases and J lost 5, with 13 bases in between. The CDR3 has 14 amino acids. CDR3 DNA: TGTGCCAGCAGTGAGTGGCGGAGTGGGACTGAAGCTTTCTTT. Amino acid sequence: CASSEWRSGTEAFF.

V and J are TRBV5-8 and TRBJ1-2; 8 bases map to TRBD1. Per the germline V gene, CDR1 is SGHTS and CDR2 is YDEGEE. J was trimmed by 3 bases and V by 1 base; bases with no gene match: 5. CDR3 length: 15 amino acids. The CDR3 DNA reads TGTGCCAGCAGCTTGAAAGGACAGGGCGACTATGGCTACACCTTC. Translation gives CASSLKGQGDYGYTF.

This rearrangement joins TRBV6-5 to TRBJ1-5; D may be TRBD1 (6 bases). The V end was cut by 6 bases, the J end by 5 bases, with 14 bases between. The CDR3 is 14 amino acids. Germline CDR1 is MNHEY and CDR2 is SVGAGI. CDR3 protein: CASRPDRPDQPQHF. Written as DNA, the CDR3 is TGTGCCAGCAGGCCCGACAGGCCCGATCAGCCCCAGCATTTT.

This chain joins TRBV5-5 and TRBJ1-1; D unresolved. Between the trimmed V and J ends, which lost 2 bases and 4 bases, there was a span of 9 bases. Germline V gene lookup returns CDR1 SGHKS and CDR2 YYEKEE (reference sequence). This CDR3 has 13 residues. The CDR3 protein is CASSFKGGTEAFF. In DNA, the CDR3 is TGTGCCAGCAGCTTCAAGGGAGGCACTGAAGCTTTCTTT.

This clone was detected a few times. The rearrangement uses TRBV2 and TRBJ1-5, with 7 nucleotides matching TRBD1. Per the germline V gene, CDR1 is SNHLY and CDR2 is FYNNEI. The CDR3 loop spans 14 amino acids. Trimming took 7 bases from V and 4 from J; bases not matched to a gene: 7. The CDR3 spells CASTPTGLNQPQHF. CDR3 bases: TGTGCCAGCACCCCGACAGGGCTGAATCAGCCCCAGCATTTT.

The CDR3 here is CAWSTGGNYGYTF. The CDR3 DNA follows: TGTGCCTGGTCTACCGGGGGGAACTATGGCTACACCTTC. This sequence joins TRBV30 and TRBJ1-2, with a tentative D call TRBD1 (5 bases). Germline values: CDR1 GTSNPN, CDR2 SVGIG (reference sequence). The CDR3 is 13 amino acids. The V gene lost 5 bases and the J gene lost 2 bases, with 12 bases spanning the gap. The variable domain in full, with the rest retrieved from reference TRBV30 and TRBJ1-2, is SQTIHQWPATLVQPVGSPLSLECTVEGTSNPNLYWYRQAAGRGLQLLFYSVGIGQISSEVPQNLSASRPQDRQFILSSKKLLLSDSGFYLCAWSTGGNYGYTFGSGTRLTVV.

V gene TRBV6-5 combines with J gene TRBJ2-5; D is perhaps TRBD2 (6 bases). This CDR3 contains 15 residues. V gave up 6 bases and J gave up 7 bases, with 21 bases separating them. Germline V gives CDR1 MNHEY, CDR2 SVGAGI. The CDR3 loop reads CASRLDYRSVATQYF. CDR3 nucleotides: TGTGCCAGCAGACTGGACTACCGGTCGGTTGCGACCCAGTACTTC.

The rearrangement links TRBV7-3 to TRBJ2-1, with a tentative D call TRBD2 (6 bases). Trimming took off 1 base at V and 8 bases at J, with 6 bases between the two ends. Germline-derived CDR1 and CDR2 are SGHTA and FQGTGA. The CDR3 loop spans 12 amino acids. CDR3 sequence (DNA): TGTGCCAGCAGCTTAAGGGGGGATGAGCAGTTCTTC. Translation: CASSLRGDEQFF.

The chain links TRBV24-1 to TRBJ2-1; 10 bases fit TRBD2. The ends lost 9 bases at V and 7 bases at J; junction bases unmatched: 8. The CDR3 contains 14 residues. Germline-derived CDR1 and CDR2 are KGHDR and SFDVKD. The CDR3 here is CATSLAGEGNEQFF. The CDR3 DNA reads as TGTGCCACCTCCCTAGCGGGGGAAGGGAATGAGCAGTTCTTC.

This chain connects TRBV2 to TRBJ2-3; D is perhaps TRBD2 (6 bases). CDR3 length equals 13 residues. The V end lost 4 bases, the J end lost 9 bases, and 14 bases lay between the germline ends. Germline V gene lookup returns CDR1 SNHLY and CDR2 FYNNEI. The CDR3: CASSVDSRETQYF. In nucleotides, the CDR3 is TGTGCCAGCAGTGTCGACAGTCGGGAGACGCAGTATTTT.

The chain is built from TRBV5-1 and TRBJ2-1; TRBD2 agrees at 11 bases. The CDR3 runs 18 residues. CDR1 SGHRS and CDR2 YFSETQ come from the germline V gene. J gave up 4 bases and V 0 bases, and 9 bases lay outside the gene matches. DNA of the CDR3: TGCGCCAGCAGCTTGGGGCTAGCGGGGGGATACACATACAATGAGCAGTTCTTC. Its protein is CASSLGLAGGYTYNEQFF.

The chain links TRBV2 to TRBJ1-3; D remains ambiguous. Deletions cut 5 bases from V and 5 bases from J, with 10 bases between. CDR1 and CDR2 (germline): SNHLY, FYNNEI. The CDR3 runs to 13 residues. CDR3 in amino acids: CASSLELRNTIYF. CDR3 DNA: TGTGCCAGCAGTCTAGAATTGAGAAACACCATATATTTT.

The rearrangement joins TRBV5-1 to TRBJ1-5; weak D call: TRBD1 (5 bases). The length of the CDR3 is 15 residues. V was clipped by 4 bases and J by 5 bases, with 16 bases between them. Germline lookup yields CDR1 SGHRS and CDR2 YFSETQ. CDR3 in DNA: TGCGCCAGCAGCCCCCTAGGGGCCTCAGATCAGCCCCAGCATTTT. Translation gives CASSPLGASDQPQHF.

This rearrangement joins TRBV27 to TRBJ1-5; 7 nucleotides line up with TRBD1. Germline CDR1 is MNHEY and CDR2 is SMNVEV (reference sequence). V shed 5 bases, J shed 4 bases, and the junction held 8 bases outside the gene matches. The CDR3 runs 15 residues. CDR3 coding DNA: TGTGCCAGCAGTGATCGGACAGGCTTTAATCAGCCCCAGCATTTT. Its translation: CASSDRTGFNQPQHF.

In this sample, this clone turned up once. J is TRBJ2-2 and V is TRBV12-3 or TRBV12-4; perhaps TRBD1 as D (6 bases). The CDR3 totals 12 residues. Trimming stripped 11 bases from V and 4 bases from J, with 11 bases between. The CDR3 DNA reads TGTGCCGCGGCAGGGGTCACCGGGGAGCTGTTTTTT. It specifies CAAAGVTGELFF.

This chain links TRBV5-4 with TRBJ1-2; 8 bases fit TRBD1. The V gene end was trimmed by 4 bases and the J gene end by 13 bases; junction bases not matched to a gene: 6. The CDR3 is 11 residues long. Germline lookup yields CDR1 SGHNT and CDR2 YYREEE (reference sequence). Written as DNA, the CDR3 is TGTGCCAGCAGCCGAGGACAGGGTTTCACCTTC. Amino acids: CASSRGQGFTF.

This sequence joins TRBV15 and TRBJ1-5; tentatively, D is TRBD1 (5 bases). V dropped 0 bases and J dropped 2 bases, with 11 bases sitting between them. The CDR3 length is 16 residues. From germline, CDR1 is LNHNV and CDR2 YYDKDF (reference sequence). The CDR3 coding sequence is TGTGCCACCAGCAGAGAGTGGGGCCGGGGCAATCAGCCCCAGCATTTT. Amino acids: CATSREWGRGNQPQHF.

CDR3 loop: CASSELEGPIEGKEKLFF. CDR3 DNA: TGTGCCAGCAGTGAATTGGAGGGGCCCATTGAGGGGAAGGAAAAACTGTTTTTT. This chain uses TRBV25-1 with TRBJ1-4; possibly TRBD1 for D (5 bases). CDR1 MGHDK and CDR2 SYGVNS come from the germline V gene. There are 18 residues in the CDR3. The germline V and J ends were trimmed by 1 base and 8 bases, with 23 bases remaining between them.

The sample holds one count of this clone. This sequence joins TRBV5-1 and TRBJ2-2; D may be TRBD1 (6 bases). V shed 0 bases and J shed 2 bases, with 11 bases lying between them. In germline, CDR1 is SGHRS, CDR2 YFSETQ. This CDR3 spans 16 amino acids. The CDR3 reads CASSLEDSRNTGELFF. CDR3 nucleotides: TGCGCCAGCAGCTTGGAGGACAGCCGAAACACCGGGGAGCTGTTTTTT.

The V call is TRBV10-3, the J call TRBJ1-2, with TRBD1 matching over 8 bases. V lost 10 bases, J lost 6 bases, and 16 bases stayed unmatched. The CDR3 runs to 15 residues. Germline V gene data show CDR1 as ENHRY and CDR2 as SYGVKD. The CDR3 nucleotides are TGTGCCACGACCCGGACAGGGTTTGGTCAAGATGGCTACACCTTC. It translates to CATTRTGFGQDGYTF.

The rearrangement joins TRBV30 to TRBJ2-3; TRBD1 matches at 11 bases. V dropped 2 bases and J dropped 4; count of bases not matched to a gene: 5. Germline CDR1 and CDR2: GTSNPN and SVGIG (reference sequence). CDR3 size: 15 residues. CDR3 sequence reads: CAWSRGQGAPDTQYF. DNA of the CDR3: TGTGCCTGGAGTCGAGGACAGGGGGCCCCAGATACGCAGTATTTT. The full variable domain, its missing parts supplied by reference TRBV30 and TRBJ2-3, is SQTIHQWPATLVQPVGSPLSLECTVEGTSNPNLYWYRQAAGRGLQLLFYSVGIGQISSEVPQNLSASRPQDRQFILSSKKLLLSDSGFYLCAWSRGQGAPDTQYFGPGTRLTVL.

Turning to this clone: Different DNA sequences within this sample yield the same CDR3. The chain uses TRBV18 and TRBJ1-5; D is perhaps TRBD1 (5 bases). Per germline, CDR1 KGHSH and CDR2 LQKENI. The V gene lost 3 bases and the J gene lost 5 bases, with 11 bases spanning the gap. The CDR3 runs 14 residues. The CDR3 DNA reads as TGTGCCAGCTCACCGGGACGGGGGGATCAGCCCCAGCATTTT. Translating gives CASSPGRGDQPQHF.

V gene TRBV30 combines with J gene TRBJ1-1, with a possible D match to TRBD1 (5 bases). The CDR3 covers 15 residues. CDR1 GTSNPN and CDR2 SVGIG come from the germline V gene (reference sequence). The V end lost 2 bases, the J end lost 9 bases, and 22 bases lay between the germline ends. This CDR3 reads CAWSLATGGVNKAFF. In DNA form, the CDR3 reads TGTGCCTGGAGTCTCGCCACGGGGGGGGTTAACAAAGCTTTCTTT. Together with reference TRBV30 and TRBJ1-1, the CDR3 gives the full variable domain: SQTIHQWPATLVQPVGSPLSLECTVEGTSNPNLYWYRQAAGRGLQLLFYSVGIGQISSEVPQNLSASRPQDRQFILSSKKLLLSDSGFYLCAWSLATGGVNKAFFGQGTRLTVV.

The gene calls are TRBV3-1 (or the pseudogene TRBV3-2) and TRBJ1-3; D may be TRBD1 (6 bases). The length of the CDR3 is 18 residues. Trimming removed 0 bases at V and 0 bases at J, with 15 bases between. The V gene's germline CDR1 is LGHDT and CDR2 YNNKEL (reference sequence). CDR3 nucleotide sequence: TGTGCCAGCAGCCAAGATCTTGACCAGGGGCACTCTGGAAACACCATATATTTT. Translation gives CASSQDLDQGHSGNTIYF.

This sequence joins TRBV10-2 and TRBJ1-1; D uncertain. This CDR3 is built from 14 residues. Germline V gives CDR1 WSHSY, CDR2 SAAADI. The ends were cut back, 3 bases at V and 1 base at J, with 9 bases in the middle. The CDR3 region has the DNA TGCGCCAGCAGTGACGAGGGTTCGAACACTGAAGCTTTCTTT. Encoded protein: CASSDEGSNTEAFF.

CDR3 loop: CASSGNQGNQPQHF. CDR3 in DNA: TGCGCCAGCAGTGGGAACCAGGGAAATCAGCCCCAGCATTTT. J is TRBJ1-5 and V is TRBV4-1; a weak D match, TRBD1 (5 bases). Germline V gives CDR1 MGHRA, CDR2 YSYEKL. The length of the CDR3 is 14 residues. V was pared by 6 bases and J by 4 bases, with 13 bases between.

This sequence joins TRBV7-3 and TRBJ1-6, with a weak D call TRBD1 (5 bases). This CDR3 has 14 amino acids. Germline V gene data show CDR1 as SGHTA and CDR2 as FQGTGA. V dropped 2 bases and J dropped 8 bases, with 10 bases sitting between them. The CDR3 DNA sequence: TGTGCCAGCAGCTTACAGGGACTGGATTCACCCCTCCACTTT. It yields the protein CASSLQGLDSPLHF.

This clone was detected a few times. The chain links TRBV2 to TRBJ1-2; 9 nucleotides align to TRBD1. CDR1 and CDR2 from the germline V gene are SNHLY and FYNNEI. This CDR3 contains 12 residues. V lost 8 bases to trimming and J lost 2 bases; unmatched junction nucleotides: 0. CDR3: CASGQGNYGYTF. For the CDR3, the DNA is TGTGCCAGCGGACAGGGGAACTATGGCTACACCTTC.

The chain employs TRBV2 and TRBJ2-7; weak D call: TRBD1 (6 bases). CDR1 is SNHLY, CDR2 FYNNEI, per germline. The CDR3 extends over 11 amino acids. The CDR3 DNA reads TGTGCCAGCAGTGACGATCGGGACAAAAAGGTC. This sequence encodes CASSDDRDKKV.